This T cell receptor beta chain derives from a study of OX40 agonist ivuxolimab in advanced cancers. About the research overall: While on treatment, patients had intravenous ivuxolimab at 0.01 to 10 mg/kg every 2 weeks.

Clones were sequenced by immunoSEQ multiplex PCR, and TCRdb holds only the in-frame ones, with some missing. The table includes tens of thousands of clones, 80% to 85% detected once. This CDR3 is built from 13 residues. The germline V and J ends were trimmed by 3 bases and 2 bases, with 9 bases remaining between them. Germline V gene lookup returns CDR1 SGHDT and CDR2 YYEEEE. Specimen: CD4+ or CD8+ T cells sorted from blood, collected in a trial of the OX40 agonist ivuxolimab. This rearrangement joins TRBV5-6 to TRBJ2-7; the D gene is possibly TRBD1 (5 bases). This sequence originates from an adult with an advanced solid tumor such as melanoma, head and neck, liver or kidney cancer. The CDR3, as DNA: TGTGCCAGCAGCTCCAAGGGGCCCTACGAGCAGTACTTC. Translation gives CASSSKGPYEQYF.